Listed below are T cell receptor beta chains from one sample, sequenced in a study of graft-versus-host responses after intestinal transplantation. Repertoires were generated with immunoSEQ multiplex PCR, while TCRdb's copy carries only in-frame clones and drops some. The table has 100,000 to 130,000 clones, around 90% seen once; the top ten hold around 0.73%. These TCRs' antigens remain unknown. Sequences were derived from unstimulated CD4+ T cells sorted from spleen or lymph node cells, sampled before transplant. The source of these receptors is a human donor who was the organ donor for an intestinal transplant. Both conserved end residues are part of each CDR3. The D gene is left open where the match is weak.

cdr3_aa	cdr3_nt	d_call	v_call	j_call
CASSLSSSHEQYF	TGTGCCAGCAGCTTATCTTCCAGCCACGAGCAGTACTTC	-	TRBV7-8	TRBJ2-7
CASSTAWDQPQHF	TGTGCCAGTAGTACGGCTTGGGATCAGCCCCAGCATTTT	-	TRBV19	TRBJ1-5
CASSLSGTVGEQYF	TGCGCCAGCAGCTTGTCAGGGACAGTAGGCGAGCAGTACTTC	TRBD1	TRBV5-1	TRBJ2-7
CASSLRLAATDTQYF	TGTGCCAGCAGCTTAAGGCTAGCGGCCACAGATACGCAGTATTTT	TRBD2	TRBV7-9	TRBJ2-3
CASLLYGEQFF	TGTGCCAGCTTACTTTACGGTGAGCAGTTCTTC	-	TRBV5-6	TRBJ2-1
CASSIAVPNNYGYTF	TGTGCCAGTAGTATCGCAGTGCCGAATAACTATGGCTACACCTTC	-	TRBV19	TRBJ1-2
CASKPDRGGSQPQHF	TGTGCCAGCAAACCCGACAGGGGCGGTAGTCAGCCCCAGCATTTT	TRBD1	TRBV6-5	TRBJ1-5
CASSLTTSGATQYF	TGCGCCAGCAGCTTGACCACATCGGGGGCTACGCAGTATTTT	-	TRBV5-1	TRBJ2-3
CASSYDLRGYEQYF	TGTGCCAGCAGTTACGACCTGCGGGGCTACGAGCAGTACTTC	-	TRBV10-3	TRBJ2-7
CASSRAITYEQYF	TGCGCCAGCAGCAGAGCAATAACCTACGAGCAGTACTTC	-	TRBV5-1	TRBJ2-7
CASGVQGRGFYEQYF	TGTGCCAGCGGAGTACAGGGCCGGGGTTTTTACGAGCAGTACTTC	-	TRBV6-1	TRBJ2-7